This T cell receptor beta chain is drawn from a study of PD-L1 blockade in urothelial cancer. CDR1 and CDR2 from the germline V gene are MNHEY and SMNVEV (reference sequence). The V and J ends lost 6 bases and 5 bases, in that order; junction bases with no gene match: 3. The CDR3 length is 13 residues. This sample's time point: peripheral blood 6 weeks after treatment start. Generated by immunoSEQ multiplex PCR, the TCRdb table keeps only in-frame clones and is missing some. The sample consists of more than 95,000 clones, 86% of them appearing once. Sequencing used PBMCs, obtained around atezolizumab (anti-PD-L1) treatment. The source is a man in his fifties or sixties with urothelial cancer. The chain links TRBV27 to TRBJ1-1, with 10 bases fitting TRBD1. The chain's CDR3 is CASRRTGGTEAFF. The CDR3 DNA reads TGTGCCAGCAGACGGACAGGGGGAACTGAAGCTTTCTTT.